This T cell receptor beta chain was captured in a study of human T cells and chemical hapten exposure. Study summary: A 2 cm by 2 cm inner upper arm patch received 2% DPC for sensitization. Small pooled library volume differences chiefly drove per-sample TCR yield variation.

Stated treatment: therapeutic diphenylcyclopropenone sensitization with weekly scalp DPC. Blood collection happened ahead of applying each patch test. Non-pregnant alopecia patients aged 18 to 70, suitable for DPC therapy. The germline CDR1 and CDR2 sequences are SGHVS and FQNEAQ. The CDR3 is 15 residues long. The V end lost 5 bases, the J end lost 5 bases, and 15 bases lay between the germline ends. Attachment of unique molecular identifiers to individual cDNA molecules was performed in the library. One entry per CDR3 protein results from TCRdb running MiXCR on the reads. Found here are hundreds of distinct CDR3 sequences, around 64% of them singletons; the top ten hold roughly a fifth.

The source of this sequence is an adult with alopecia areata. Some clones in this sample may be carry-over from other donors' samples. This table probably holds off-target reads from a library built for another chain. The specimen was whole blood, collected before DPC sensitization or 2, 6, or about 24 weeks after (not recorded which). The rearrangement links TRBV7-8 to TRBJ2-2, with D possibly matching TRBD2 (7 bases). Here the CDR3 reads CASSLRGAPTGELFF. Written as DNA, the CDR3 is TGTGCCAGCAGCCTACGGGGGGCCCCAACCGGGGAGCTGTTTTTT.